Many counts were recorded for the clone carrying this TCR beta chain. The antigen remains unidentified. This sample is part of a study of neurological immune-mediated disorders. The study's findings and limits: The most TCR clonal expansion was seen in HTLV-1-associated myelopathy, whereas the least was seen in multiple sclerosis, below the level in healthy controls. A possible signature was seen in one related-CDR3 cluster, into which phylogenetic grouping placed the repertoires of 18 of 34 multiple sclerosis patients. The absence of any CDR3 amino acid sequence shared by expanded clones across subjects suggests that repertoires were private in all groups.

Deletions cut 2 bases from V and 0 bases from J, with 23 bases between. The CDR3 runs to 20 residues. CDR1 LGHDT and CDR2 YNNKEL come from the germline V gene (reference sequence). The yield of each sequencing run was over 170 million TCR-beta sequences from 15-18 subjects. Via MiXCR, TCRdb re-called the 5' RACE reads, giving one row per CDR3 protein. The sample holds about 74,000 distinct CDR3 sequences, 5.2% seen once. V usage is TRBV3-1 and J usage is TRBJ1-5; tentatively, D is TRBD1 (6 bases). The sequence was collected from a man between 18 and 35 years old with multiple sclerosis. The sample comprised PBMCs. CDR3 sequence: CASSQPCPDSPLDSNQPQHF. DNA for the CDR3: TGTGCCAGCAGCCAACCCTGCCCGGACAGCCCATTAGATAGCAATCAGCCCCAGCATTTT.